Shown below are 30 T cell receptor beta chains from a single sample sequenced in a study of cytomegalovirus exposure and HLA in healthy donors. Some clones are missing from TCRdb's copy, which holds only in-frame ones; the method was immunoSEQ multiplex PCR. The table has roughly 200,000 clones, about 89% seen once; the top ten hold less than 9.5%. The specimen sequenced was PBMCs. Source of these receptors: a young man in good health and CMV-seropositive.

This clone has just one count. The J gene is TRBJ2-2, the V gene TRBV7-3; 13 positions match TRBD2. The CDR3 runs 17 residues. The germline V gene encodes CDR1 SGHTA and CDR2 FQGTGA. V trimming: 0 bases; J trimming: 3 bases; junction bases outside the gene matches: 1. CDR3 DNA sequence: TGTGCCAGCAGCTTAACTGGACTAGCGGGGGACACCGGGGAGCTGTTTTTT. It specifies CASSLTGLAGDTGELFF.

The sample holds a few counts of this clone. The genes are TRBV19 and TRBJ2-7; D is uncertain. The germline gives CDR1 LNHDA, CDR2 SQIVND (reference sequence). Trimming pared 3 bases from V and 4 bases from J, leaving 13 bases between. CDR3 size: 14 residues. The CDR3 region has the DNA TGTGCCAGTAGTATCAACAAGGTCAGGTACGAGCAGTACTTC. This codes for CASSINKVRYEQYF.

In this sample, this clone turned up a few times. The J gene is TRBJ1-2, the V gene TRBV30, with unresolved D. V lost 1 base and J lost 8, with 8 bases in between. The CDR3 extends over 11 amino acids. CDR1 GTSNPN and CDR2 SVGIG come from the germline V gene (reference sequence). In nucleotides, the CDR3 is TGTGCCTGGAGTGCCCTCCGGGGCTACACCTTC. Translating gives CAWSALRGYTF.

For the CDR3, the DNA is TGTGCCAGCACTTGGACCGGGGGTGGCTACACCTTC. It yields the protein CASTWTGGGYTF. The J gene is TRBJ1-2, the V gene TRBV2; D perhaps matches TRBD1 (5 bases). V gave up 7 bases and J gave up 7 bases, with 13 bases separating them. This CDR3 region has 12 residues. Germline CDR1 is SNHLY and CDR2 is FYNNEI.

The CDR3 coding sequence is TGTGCCAGCACCCAAAACCCTGGTTTGGGCGAGCAGTACTTC. Translation: CASTQNPGLGEQYF. This chain joins TRBV27 and TRBJ2-7, with unresolved D. This CDR3 has 14 residues. V lost 7 bases to trimming and J lost 6 bases, with 19 bases between them. CDR1 is MNHEY and CDR2 is SMNVEV in the germline V gene (reference sequence).

The chain combines TRBV6-6 with TRBJ1-6; D uncertain. Trimming shortened V by 2 bases and J by 7 bases, and 9 bases separated the two germline ends. The CDR3 contains 14 residues. The germline V gene has CDR1 MNHNY and CDR2 SVGAGI (reference sequence). The CDR3 nucleotides read TGTGCCAGCAGTTACGCTCGGGGAAATTCACCCCTCCACTTT. Translation: CASSYARGNSPLHF.

The genes are TRBV30 and TRBJ2-7; a possible D gene is TRBD2 (5 bases). V was clipped by 8 bases and J by 0 bases, with 14 bases between them. Germline lookup yields CDR1 GTSNPN and CDR2 SVGIG (reference sequence). The CDR3 has 13 residues. Written as DNA, the CDR3 is TGTGCCCTATCGGGGTACAACTCCTACGAGCAGTACTTC. As protein: CALSGYNSYEQYF. Full variable domain (missing parts from reference TRBV30 and TRBJ2-7): SQTIHQWPATLVQPVGSPLSLECTVEGTSNPNLYWYRQAAGRGLQLLFYSVGIGQISSEVPQNLSASRPQDRQFILSSKKLLLSDSGFYLCALSGYNSYEQYFGPGTRLTVT.

This clone appeared a single time. V gene TRBV5-1 combines with J gene TRBJ1-4; the D gene is possibly TRBD1 (5 bases). V was cut by 2 bases and J by 5 bases, with 13 bases left in between. This CDR3 spans 15 amino acids. Germline V gene lookup returns CDR1 SGHRS and CDR2 YFSETQ. CDR3 residues: CASSLRDVRNEKLFF. The DNA of the CDR3 is TGCGCCAGCAGCTTACGGGACGTAAGGAATGAAAAACTGTTTTTT. Looking up the rest from reference TRBV5-1 and TRBJ1-4 gives the full variable domain: KAGVTQTPRYLIKTRGQQVTLSCSPISGHRSVSWYQQTPGQGLQFLFEYFSETQRNKGNFPGRFSGRQFSNSRSEMNVSTLELGDSALYLCASSLRDVRNEKLFFGSGTQLSVL.

The chain employs TRBV9 and TRBJ2-1; the match to TRBD2 covers 8 bases. The CDR3 length is 15 residues. The V gene's germline CDR1 is SGDLS and CDR2 YYNGEE. The ends lost 4 bases at V and 9 bases at J; junction bases unmatched: 12. The CDR3 nucleotides are TGTGCCAGCAGCCCAGCGGGGGACCTTTCCTTTGAGCAGTTCTTC. This encodes CASSPAGDLSFEQFF.

This clone was found many times. The V and J genes are TRBV7-3 and TRBJ1-1; TRBD1 might be the D (6 bases). This CDR3 has 13 amino acids. In germline, CDR1 is SGHTA, CDR2 FQGTGA. Trimming took 1 base from V and 11 from J, leaving 14 bases between them. As DNA, the CDR3 is TGTGCCAGCAGCTTAAACAGGGCTATGGGGGCTTTCTTT. Encoded protein: CASSLNRAMGAFF.

This clone was counted at least ten times. The chain joins TRBV28 to TRBJ2-3, with a tentative D call TRBD2 (6 bases). This CDR3 spans 14 amino acids. V was trimmed by 4 bases and J by 2 bases, leaving 10 bases between them. The germline V gene encodes CDR1 MDHEN and CDR2 SYDVKM. The CDR3 region has the DNA TGTGCCAGCAGTTCCGGGGGACCCACAGATACGCAGTATTTT. Translation gives CASSSGGPTDTQYF.

The chain combines TRBV28 with TRBJ2-5; D uncertain. CDR1 and CDR2 (germline): MDHEN, SYDVKM. This CDR3 is built from 11 residues. V shed 6 bases and J shed 5 bases, with 7 bases lying between them. The CDR3 reads CASSQRETQYF. In DNA form, the CDR3 reads TGTGCCAGCAGCCAACGGGAGACCCAGTACTTC.

The chain is built from TRBV5-1 and TRBJ2-2; TRBD2 matches at 9 bases. V lost 0 bases, J lost 5 bases, and 11 bases stayed unmatched. Germline V gene sequence: CDR1 SGHRS, CDR2 YFSETQ. The CDR3 has 18 residues. CDR3: CASSLVGSGRAGTGELFF. In DNA, the CDR3 is TGCGCCAGCAGCTTGGTGGGTAGCGGGAGAGCGGGGACCGGGGAGCTGTTTTTT.

The gene calls are TRBV20-1 and TRBJ1-2; perhaps TRBD1 as D (5 bases). The CDR3 extends over 11 amino acids. V lost 1 base and J 5 bases, leaving 5 bases between the germline ends. The germline CDR1 and CDR2 sequences are DFQATT and SNEGSKA (reference sequence). The CDR3 is CSARGGYGYTF. Written as DNA, the CDR3 is TGCAGTGCTAGAGGGGGGTATGGCTACACCTTC.

The chain combines TRBV6-6 with TRBJ2-7; no clear D. Germline V gene lookup returns CDR1 MNHNY and CDR2 SVGAGI (reference sequence). V was clipped by 4 bases and J by 6 bases, with 19 bases between them. The CDR3 has 15 residues. CDR3 residues: CASSSLGANQGEQYF. DNA for the CDR3: TGTGCCAGCAGTTCTCTAGGTGCGAACCAAGGCGAGCAGTACTTC.

The rearrangement joins TRBV4-2 to TRBJ2-7; D remains unclear. CDR3 size: 15 residues. CDR1 and CDR2 (germline): LGHNA, YNFKEQ. Trimming pared 0 bases from V and 5 bases from J, leaving 14 bases between. CDR3 sequence: CASSQDEARTDEQYF. DNA of the CDR3: TGTGCCAGCAGCCAAGACGAAGCGCGGACGGACGAGCAGTACTTC.

The chain combines TRBV28 with TRBJ1-5, with a possible D match to TRBD1 (5 bases). The germline CDR1 and CDR2 sequences are MDHEN and SYDVKM. V was clipped by 7 bases and J by 10 bases, with 11 bases between them. This CDR3 is 11 amino acids long. CDR3 coding DNA: TGTGCCAGCACCTTTCAGGGCCCCCAGCATTTT. Translating gives CASTFQGPQHF.

The chain couples TRBV5-6 to TRBJ1-2; 9 positions match TRBD1. This CDR3 spans 16 amino acids. Germline lookup yields CDR1 SGHDT and CDR2 YYEEEE. V was clipped by 4 bases and J by 5 bases; unmatched bases: 12. CDR3 protein: CASSRPDRTGVYGYTF. CDR3 nucleotides: TGTGCCAGCAGCAGACCCGATCGGACAGGGGTATATGGCTACACCTTC.

The chain recombines TRBV25-1 with TRBJ2-2; 8 bases match TRBD1. CDR3 length: 17 residues. Germline assignment: CDR1 MGHDK and CDR2 SYGVNS. Trimming at V came to 0 bases and at J to 6 bases, leaving 9 bases not matched to a gene. CDR3 in DNA: TGTGCCAGCAGTGAATATCCCGATCAGGGGGCCTCCGGGGAGCTGTTTTTT. Translation gives CASSEYPDQGASGELFF.

The chain links TRBV5-1 to TRBJ1-3; the match to TRBD1 covers 9 bases. The CDR3 consists of 20 residues. Trimming took 0 bases from V and 0 from J; bases not matched to a gene: 13. Germline values: CDR1 SGHRS, CDR2 YFSETQ. CDR3 sequence: CASSLVLTGGARTSGNTIYF. CDR3 DNA sequence: TGCGCCAGCAGCTTGGTGCTAACAGGGGGCGCCCGGACCTCTGGAAACACCATATATTTT.

The gene calls are TRBV4-3 and TRBJ1-6, with D unclear. CDR3 length: 18 amino acids. The germline V and J ends were trimmed by 0 bases and 0 bases, with 12 bases remaining between them. Germline CDR1 and CDR2: LGHNA and YSLEER. As DNA, the CDR3 is TGCGCCAGCAGCCAAGATGTCGACAAGAGCTCCTATAATTCACCCCTCCACTTT. It specifies CASSQDVDKSSYNSPLHF.

The chain has TRBV18 and TRBJ2-1, with 7 nucleotides matching TRBD2. This CDR3 region has 16 residues. The junction had 12 bases not matched to a gene; V was cut back by 4 bases and J by 6 bases. In germline, CDR1 is KGHSH, CDR2 LQKENI. DNA for the CDR3: TGTGCCAGCTCACTCCCTCTAGCTGCGGGAGTCAATGAGCAGTTCTTC. It specifies CASSLPLAAGVNEQFF. Full variable domain (rest looked up from reference TRBV18 and TRBJ2-1): NAGVMQNPRHLVRRRGQEARLRCSPMKGHSHVYWYRQLPEEGLKFMVYLQKENIIDESGMPKERFSAEFPKEGPSILRIQQVVRGDSAAYFCASSLPLAAGVNEQFFGPGTRLTVL.

This clone showed up just once. This chain connects TRBV28 to TRBJ2-3; D possibly corresponds to TRBD2 (6 bases). The CDR3 runs to 17 residues. Germline V gene sequence: CDR1 MDHEN, CDR2 SYDVKM. Trimming took off 3 bases at V and 3 bases at J, with 19 bases between the two ends. CDR3 sequence: CASSLVRRGVGTDTQYF. The CDR3 DNA reads TGTGCCAGCAGTTTGGTCCGGCGCGGGGTGGGGACAGATACGCAGTATTTT.

The chain joins TRBV9 to TRBJ2-7; D is unclear. This CDR3 is 13 amino acids long. V shed 0 bases and J shed 4 bases, with 8 bases lying between them. The germline CDR1 and CDR2 sequences are SGDLS and YYNGEE. CDR3 residues: CASSVESQYEQYF. The CDR3 DNA reads TGTGCCAGCAGCGTAGAAAGCCAATACGAGCAGTACTTC.

The CDR3 loop is CATSRVRAVNDYGYTF. CDR3 DNA: TGTGCCACCAGCAGAGTCCGGGCCGTTAACGACTATGGCTACACCTTC. The V call is TRBV15, the J call TRBJ1-2; D not resolved. CDR1 and CDR2 from the germline V gene are LNHNV and YYDKDF (reference sequence). CDR3 size: 16 residues. Trimming took off 1 base at V and 3 bases at J, with 15 bases between the two ends.

V gene TRBV6-1 combines with J gene TRBJ2-1; TRBD2 matches 9 bases. This CDR3 is 14 amino acids long. The J segment lost 8 bases and the V segment lost 6 bases, leaving 8 bases of the junction unmatched. CDR1 is MNHNS, CDR2 SASEGT, per germline. The CDR3 loop is CASRPGLASDEQFF. CDR3 nucleotide sequence: TGTGCCAGCAGACCGGGACTAGCCTCCGATGAGCAGTTCTTC.

The chain has TRBV5-6 and TRBJ2-3; no clear D. The CDR3 has 14 residues. The germline gives CDR1 SGHDT, CDR2 YYEEEE. Deletions cut 1 base from V and 1 base from J, with 7 bases between. Here the CDR3 reads CASSLSVGTDTQYF. DNA of the CDR3: TGTGCCAGCAGCTTGTCGGTGGGCACAGATACGCAGTATTTT.

The chain is built from TRBV6-4 and TRBJ2-3; 8 bases are shared with TRBD2. Germline V CDR1 and CDR2: MRHNA, SNTAGT. The V gene end was trimmed by 4 bases and the J gene end by 4 bases; junction bases not matched to a gene: 4. The CDR3 is 14 amino acids. The CDR3 nucleotides are TGTGCCAGCAGTGTAGAGCGGGAGTCAGATACGCAGTATTTT. Its translation: CASSVERESDTQYF.

The J gene is TRBJ1-1, the V gene TRBV5-1; 9 bases align to TRBD1. The V gene end was trimmed by 4 bases and the J gene end by 4 bases; junction bases not matched to a gene: 5. The germline gives CDR1 SGHRS, CDR2 YFSETQ. This CDR3 is built from 14 residues. As DNA, the CDR3 is TGCGCCAGCAGCCTGACAGGGGGTGTCACTGAAGCTTTCTTT. It is translated as CASSLTGGVTEAFF.

The V gene is TRBV5-1, the J gene TRBJ2-2, with TRBD2 matching over 10 bases. Trimming removed 2 bases from V and 5 bases from J; junction bases left unmatched: 6. The CDR3 sequence is 16 residues long. From germline, CDR1 is SGHRS and CDR2 YFSETQ. The CDR3 DNA sequence: TGCGCCAGCAGCTTTGTCCTAGCGGGGGCTACCGGGGAGCTGTTTTTT. Its protein product is CASSFVLAGATGELFF.